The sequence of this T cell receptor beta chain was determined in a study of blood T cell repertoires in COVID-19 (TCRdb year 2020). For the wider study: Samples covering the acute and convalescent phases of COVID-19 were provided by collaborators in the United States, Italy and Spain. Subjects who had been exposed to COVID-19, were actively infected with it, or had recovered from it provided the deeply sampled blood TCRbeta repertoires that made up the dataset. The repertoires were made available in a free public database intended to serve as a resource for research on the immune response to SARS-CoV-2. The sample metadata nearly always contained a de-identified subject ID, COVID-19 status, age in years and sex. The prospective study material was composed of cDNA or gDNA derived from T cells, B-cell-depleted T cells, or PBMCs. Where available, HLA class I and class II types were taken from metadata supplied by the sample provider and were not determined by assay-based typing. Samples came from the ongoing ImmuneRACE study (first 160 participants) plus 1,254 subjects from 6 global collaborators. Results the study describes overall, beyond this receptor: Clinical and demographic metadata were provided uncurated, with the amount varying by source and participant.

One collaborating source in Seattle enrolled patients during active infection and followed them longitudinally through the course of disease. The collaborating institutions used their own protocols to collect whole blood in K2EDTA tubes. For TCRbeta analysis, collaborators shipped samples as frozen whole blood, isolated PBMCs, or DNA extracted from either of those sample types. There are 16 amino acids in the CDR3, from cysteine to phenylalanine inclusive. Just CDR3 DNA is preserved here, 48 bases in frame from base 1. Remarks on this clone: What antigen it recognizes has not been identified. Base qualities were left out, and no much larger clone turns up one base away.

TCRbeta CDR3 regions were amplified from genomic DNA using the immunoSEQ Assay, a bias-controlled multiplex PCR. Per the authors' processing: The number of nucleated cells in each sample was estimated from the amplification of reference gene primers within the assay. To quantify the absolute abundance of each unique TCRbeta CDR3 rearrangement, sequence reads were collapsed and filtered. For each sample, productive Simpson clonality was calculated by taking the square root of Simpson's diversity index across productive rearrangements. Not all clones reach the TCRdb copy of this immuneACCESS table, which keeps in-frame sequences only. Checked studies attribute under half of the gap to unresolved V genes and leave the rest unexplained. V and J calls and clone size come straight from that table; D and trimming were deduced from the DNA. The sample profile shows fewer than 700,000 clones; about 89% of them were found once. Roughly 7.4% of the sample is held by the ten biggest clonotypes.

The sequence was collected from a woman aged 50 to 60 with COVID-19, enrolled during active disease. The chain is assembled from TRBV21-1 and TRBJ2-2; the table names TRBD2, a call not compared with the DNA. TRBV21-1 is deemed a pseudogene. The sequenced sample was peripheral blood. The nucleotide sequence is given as TGTGCCAGCAGGCCCACTAGCGGGGGGGTAACCGGGGAGCTGTTTTTT. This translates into CASRPTSGGVTGELFF.